Listed here is a single TCR beta chain. This record belongs to a study of blood T cell repertoires in COVID-19. Authors' data handling: Scientists estimated how many nucleated cells there were by amplifying reference gene primers. The protocol was immunoSEQ multiplex PCR, while the TCRdb copy is restricted to in-frame clones and leaves out a portion. D and trimming were read from the DNA, whereas the V and J calls and clone size are those reported in that table. The sample gives approximately 10,000 clones, about 76% of which show up once; more than 5% is in the top ten. Seattle participants joined during active infection and were tracked over time. There are 13 residues in the CDR3. V was pared by 5 bases and J by 5 bases, with 10 bases between. Germline CDR1 and CDR2: SGHAT and FQNNGV.

The sequencing sample was made of peripheral blood. V is TRBV11-2 and J is TRBJ2-4; TRBD1 might be the D (6 bases). The clonotype comes from a man aged 60 to 69 with COVID-19, enrolled during active disease. CDR3 protein: CASSLDSQNIQYF. CDR3 nucleotides: TGTGCCAGCAGCCTGGACAGCCAAAACATTCAGTACTTC.